This T cell receptor (beta chain) emerged from a study of T-cell reconstitution after alpha-beta-depleted transplantation in children. Worth noting for this clonotype: What it binds is unknown.

Unique molecular identifiers were incorporated during preparation of the TCRbeta library. TCRdb recomputed calls from the PCR reads with MiXCR, one row per CDR3 protein. The data show fewer than 150,000 distinct CDR3 sequences, around 9.8% seen once. Findings and limits, study-wide: Alpha-beta T cells present about two months after transplant were reported to originate from several hundred expanded graft clones. Some patients' high day-60 TCRbeta diversity was attributed to recipient cells surviving conditioning. From newly produced T cells came most of the T-cell counts and diversity one year after transplant.

V shed 5 bases and J shed 0 bases, with 11 bases lying between them. This CDR3 comprises 14 residues. Looked up from germline, CDR1 is ENHRY and CDR2 is SYGVKD. The input for sequencing was PBMCs, mostly from graft donor cells, taken 180 days after TCRalphabeta/CD19-depleted stem cell transplant. This sequence originates from a girl under three years old who had a stem cell transplant for combined immunodeficiency, so the T cells may come from the graft donor. V usage is TRBV10-3 and J usage is TRBJ2-7; TRBD1 or TRBD2 may be the D gene (5 bases each). The CDR3 spells CAISLGRSSYEQYF. The CDR3 DNA reads TGTGCCATCAGTCTGGGACGGAGCTCCTACGAGCAGTACTTC.